Sequencing of this T cell receptor beta chain was carried out in a study of post-analysis software for immune sequencing data. About the research overall: Recorded subtypes: relapsing-remitting, secondary progressive, progressive-relapsing; some patients unannotated.

This clonotype occurred many times. Its antigen remains unknown. An end of the junction does not agree with germline; a read error may underlie this. Broader study findings: Under F measure analysis, samples from one preparation batch co-clustered strongly. When compared against controls, multiple sclerosis patients showed significantly lower normalized Chao1 diversity.

Every TCR beta cDNA library bore unique molecular identifiers. Each CDR3 protein is one row after TCRdb ran MiXCR on the PCR reads. The sample shows fewer than 550,000 distinct CDR3 sequences, approximately 31% of them seen only once. The receptor was derived from a girl aged 2-17 years with multiple sclerosis. The specimen was blood.

CDR3 DNA sequence: TGCGCCAGCAGCAACCAGGGTTTGGGCCCCCAAGGGACCCAGTACTTC. Protein: CASSNQGLGPQGTQYF. The chain carries TRBV5-1 and TRBJ2-5; D perhaps matches TRBD1 (5 bases). The CDR3 consists of 16 residues. Germline CDR1 is SGHRS and CDR2 is YFSETQ. The variable domain in full, completed from reference TRBV5-1 and TRBJ2-5, reads KAGVTQTPRYLIKTRGQQVTLSCSPISGHRSVSWYQQTPGQGLQFLFEYFSETQRNKGNFPGRFSGRQFSNSRSEMNVSTLELGDSALYLCASSNQGLGPQGTQYFGPGTRLLVL.